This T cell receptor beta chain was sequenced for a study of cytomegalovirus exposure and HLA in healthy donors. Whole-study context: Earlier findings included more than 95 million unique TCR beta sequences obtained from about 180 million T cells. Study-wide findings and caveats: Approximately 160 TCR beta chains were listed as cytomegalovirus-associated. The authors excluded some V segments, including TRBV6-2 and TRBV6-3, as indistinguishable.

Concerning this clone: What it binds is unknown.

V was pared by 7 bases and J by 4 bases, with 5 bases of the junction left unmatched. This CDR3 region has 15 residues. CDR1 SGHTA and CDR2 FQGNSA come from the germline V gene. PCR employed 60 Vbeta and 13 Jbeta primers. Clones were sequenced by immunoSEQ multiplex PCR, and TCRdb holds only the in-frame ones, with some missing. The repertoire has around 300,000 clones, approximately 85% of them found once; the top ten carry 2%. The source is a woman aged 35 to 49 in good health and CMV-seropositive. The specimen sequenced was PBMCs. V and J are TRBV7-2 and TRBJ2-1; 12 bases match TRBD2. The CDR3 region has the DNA TGTGCCAGCACCCGGACTAGCGGGACGTACAATGAGCAGTTCTTC. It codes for CASTRTSGTYNEQFF.